These T cell receptor beta chains were read from a single sample in a study of shared clonotypes between healthy human individuals. Clones were sequenced by immunoSEQ multiplex PCR, and TCRdb holds only the in-frame ones, with some missing. The table has 980,000 or so clones, less than 85% seen once. The specimen was memory CD4+ T cells sorted from blood. These TCRs come from a man between 18 and 29 years old in good health. Each CDR3 is given with its conserved first and last residue. D genes are given only for firm matches. Only part of the rows carry a size: once, few, many, or a class if the clone is expanded.

CDR3aa	CDR3nt	abundance	v_gene	j_gene	d_gene
CASSRAQYLSSYEQYF	TGTGCCAGCAGCCGAGCACAGTACCTAAGCTCCTACGAGCAGTACTTC	-	TRBV5-8	TRBJ2-7	-
CASSPRQTQETQYF	TGTGCCAGTAGTCCCCGTCAAACCCAAGAGACCCAGTACTTC	-	TRBV19	TRBJ2-5	-
CASSASLGQGAEQYF	TGTGCCAGCTCAGCAAGTCTGGGACAGGGGGCCGAGCAGTACTTC	-	TRBV18	TRBJ2-7	TRBD1
CASRRSANTGELFF	TGTGCCAGCAGGCGCAGTGCGAACACCGGGGAGCTGTTTTTT	-	TRBV27	TRBJ2-2	-
CASSTQQGYYEQYF	TGTGCCAGCAGCACCCAACAGGGGTACTACGAGCAGTACTTC	-	TRBV7-2	TRBJ2-7	TRBD1
CASSPTGGSSYEQYF	TGTGCCAGCAGCCCGACAGGGGGCAGCTCCTACGAGCAGTACTTC	few	TRBV28	TRBJ2-7	TRBD1
CASSSQRGPSYNEQFF	TGTGCCAGCAGCTCCCAGCGGGGGCCCAGCTACAATGAGCAGTTCTTC	-	TRBV11-2	TRBJ2-1	TRBD2
CAISDLGLAAGREQFF	TGTGCCATCAGTGACCTCGGACTAGCCGCGGGGAGGGAGCAGTTCTTC	-	TRBV10-3	TRBJ2-1	TRBD2
CASSLSSSGPETQYF	TGTGCCAGCAGCTTAAGCTCGTCCGGGCCAGAGACCCAGTACTTC	-	TRBV7-8	TRBJ2-5	-
CAIRQAASGANVLTF	TGTGCCATCCGACAGGCTGCGTCTGGGGCCAACGTCCTGACTTTC	few	TRBV6-1	TRBJ2-6	-
CASSSGPMNTQYF	TGTGCCAGTAGTTCAGGCCCCATGAATACGCAGTATTTT	-	TRBV19	TRBJ2-3	-
CATSKDRAGYNEQFF	TGTGCCACCAGCAAAGACAGGGCTGGCTACAATGAGCAGTTCTTC	-	TRBV15	TRBJ2-1	TRBD1
CASSGGSFQYGYTF	TGCGCCAGCAGCGGAGGAAGTTTCCAATATGGCTACACCTTC	-	TRBV5-1	TRBJ1-2	-
CASSPGANVLTF	TGTGCCAGCAGCCCTGGGGCCAACGTCCTGACTTTC	-	TRBV6-5	TRBJ2-6	-
CASSKVNSPLHF	TGTGCCAGCAGCAAAGTTAATTCACCCCTCCACTTT	few	TRBV21-1	TRBJ1-6	-
CASSGLIRETQYF	TGTGCCAGCAGTGGACTAATAAGGGAGACCCAGTACTTC	few	TRBV6-1	TRBJ2-5	-
CASSVGDLETQYF	TGTGCCAGCAGCGTAGGGGACCTAGAGACCCAGTACTTC	-	TRBV9	TRBJ2-5	-
CASSSSSRNTDTQYF	TGTGCCAGCAGCTCCTCTAGCAGAAACACAGATACGCAGTATTTT	-	TRBV7-9	TRBJ2-3	-
CASSPSGIGNIQYF	TGTGCCAGCAGCCCCTCGGGGATAGGAAACATTCAGTACTTC	-	TRBV5-4	TRBJ2-4	-
CASSGYGQDLAGELFF	TGCGCCAGCAGTGGATACGGACAGGACTTGGCCGGGGAGCTGTTTTTT	once	TRBV10-2	TRBJ2-2	TRBD1
CASSATGTSGTGEQFF	TGTGCCAGCAGCGCGACCGGGACTAGCGGGACCGGGGAGCAGTTCTTC	-	TRBV9	TRBJ2-1	TRBD2
CATARGSPGELFF	TGTGCCACCGCCCGGGGGAGCCCCGGGGAGCTGTTTTTT	-	TRBV10-3	TRBJ2-2	-
CASSLRQNYGYTF	TGCGCCAGCAGCTTGCGCCAGAACTATGGCTACACCTTC	-	TRBV5-1	TRBJ1-2	-
CASIAGSSYNSPLHF	TGTGCCAGCATTGCAGGGAGCTCCTATAATTCACCCCTCCACTTT	-	TRBV28	TRBJ1-6	-
CASGLVPRVPTEAFF	TGTGCTAGTGGTTTGGTACCAAGGGTCCCCACTGAAGCTTTCTTT	-	TRBV12-5	TRBJ1-1	-
CASSLSTSGGYTDTQYF	TGTGCCAGCAGTTTATCTACTAGCGGGGGGTACACAGATACGCAGTATTTT	-	TRBV28	TRBJ2-3	TRBD2
CASWTGHGQPQHF	TGTGCCAGTTGGACAGGGCACGGTCAGCCCCAGCATTTT	-	TRBV19	TRBJ1-5	TRBD1
CASSQDGQGGQPQHF	TGCGCCAGCAGCCAAGATGGGCAGGGTGGCCAGCCCCAGCATTTT	-	TRBV4-1	TRBJ1-5	-
CASSVNSGGTSYNEQFF	TGTGCCAGCAGCGTTAATAGCGGGGGTACTTCCTACAATGAGCAGTTCTTC	-	TRBV9	TRBJ2-1	TRBD2
CASSPGGAGELFF	TGTGCCAGCTCACCAGGAGGGGCCGGGGAGCTGTTTTTT	-	TRBV18	TRBJ2-2	-
CASSLAGPDNEQFF	TGCGCCAGCAGCTTGGCTGGACCAGACAATGAGCAGTTCTTC	-	TRBV5-1	TRBJ2-1	-
CASTGKDTQYF	TGTGCCAGCACGGGAAAAGATACGCAGTATTTT	-	TRBV5-5	TRBJ2-3	-
CASSQEGGTNEKLFF	TGCGCCAGCAGCCAAGAAGGAGGAACTAATGAAAAACTGTTTTTT	-	TRBV4-3	TRBJ1-4	-
CASSPPAGALNQPQHF	TGTGCCAGCTCACCGCCGGCGGGGGCCCTCAATCAGCCCCAGCATTTT	-	TRBV18	TRBJ1-5	-
CASSVGTPLAGASYEQYF	TGTGCCAGCAGCGTAGGGACTCCACTAGCGGGGGCCTCCTACGAGCAGTACTTC	few	TRBV9	TRBJ2-7	TRBD2
CASSLAIVFSGELFF	TGTGCCAGCAGCCTGGCCATAGTGTTTTCCGGGGAGCTGTTTTTT	-	TRBV5-6	TRBJ2-2	-
CASSIRDRGSNQPQHF	TGTGCCAGCAGCATCCGGGACAGGGGGTCTAATCAGCCCCAGCATTTT	-	TRBV5-6	TRBJ1-5	TRBD1
CAWRRTSGRTDTQYF	TGTGCCTGGAGACGGACTAGCGGGAGGACAGATACGCAGTATTTT	-	TRBV30	TRBJ2-3	TRBD2
CASSLLAGSYEQYF	TGTGCCAGCAGCCTCCTAGCGGGTTCCTACGAGCAGTACTTC	-	TRBV5-4	TRBJ2-7	TRBD2
CASSLDDRGPGNNSPLHF	TGCGCCAGCAGCTTGGACGACAGGGGGCCCGGAAATAATTCACCCCTCCACTTT	-	TRBV5-1	TRBJ1-6	TRBD1
CAISDGGTGLYGYTF	TGTGCCATCAGTGATGGTGGGACAGGGCTCTATGGCTACACCTTC	-	TRBV10-3	TRBJ1-2	TRBD1
CAWRETGVYEQYF	TGTGCCTGGAGAGAGACAGGGGTCTACGAGCAGTACTTC	-	TRBV30	TRBJ2-7	TRBD1
CASSLVQGILRETQYF	TGTGCCAGCAGCTTGGTCCAGGGAATACTTCGAGAGACCCAGTACTTC	-	TRBV7-2	TRBJ2-5	-
CASSIGRQGYGYTF	TGTGCCAGTAGTATAGGCCGACAGGGGTACGGCTACACCTTC	-	TRBV19	TRBJ1-2	TRBD1
CASILIGQGPHEQYF	TGTGCCAGCATCCTCATAGGACAGGGGCCCCACGAGCAGTACTTC	-	TRBV6-4	TRBJ2-7	TRBD1
CASTRDSTDTQYF	TGTGCCAGCACGAGGGATAGCACAGATACGCAGTATTTT	-	TRBV2	TRBJ2-3	-
CASSLTGLAGGPFPEQFF	TGTGCCAGCAGCTTAACCGGACTAGCGGGAGGGCCTTTTCCTGAGCAGTTCTTC	once	TRBV11-3	TRBJ2-1	TRBD2
CATELRRPSSYEQYF	TGTGCCACGGAATTGAGGCGTCCCAGCTCCTACGAGCAGTACTTC	-	TRBV6-5	TRBJ2-7	-
CASRLEGRQEVWRGYTF	TGTGCAAGTCGCTTAGAAGGAAGACAGGAAGTCTGGAGGGGCTACACCTTC	-	TRBV12-2	TRBJ1-2	-